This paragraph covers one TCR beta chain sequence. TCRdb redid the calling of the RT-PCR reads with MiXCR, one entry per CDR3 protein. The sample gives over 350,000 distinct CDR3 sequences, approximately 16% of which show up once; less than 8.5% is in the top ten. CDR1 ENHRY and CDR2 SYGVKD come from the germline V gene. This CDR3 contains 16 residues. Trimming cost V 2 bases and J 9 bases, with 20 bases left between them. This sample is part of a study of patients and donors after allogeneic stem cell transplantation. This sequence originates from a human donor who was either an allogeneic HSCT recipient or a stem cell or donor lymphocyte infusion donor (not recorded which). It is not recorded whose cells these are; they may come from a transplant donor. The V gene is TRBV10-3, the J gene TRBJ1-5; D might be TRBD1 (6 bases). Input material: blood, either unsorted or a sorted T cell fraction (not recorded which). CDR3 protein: CAISEAQNRASGPQHF. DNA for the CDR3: TGTGCCATCAGTGAGGCGCAAAACAGGGCTTCGGGGCCCCAGCATTTT.